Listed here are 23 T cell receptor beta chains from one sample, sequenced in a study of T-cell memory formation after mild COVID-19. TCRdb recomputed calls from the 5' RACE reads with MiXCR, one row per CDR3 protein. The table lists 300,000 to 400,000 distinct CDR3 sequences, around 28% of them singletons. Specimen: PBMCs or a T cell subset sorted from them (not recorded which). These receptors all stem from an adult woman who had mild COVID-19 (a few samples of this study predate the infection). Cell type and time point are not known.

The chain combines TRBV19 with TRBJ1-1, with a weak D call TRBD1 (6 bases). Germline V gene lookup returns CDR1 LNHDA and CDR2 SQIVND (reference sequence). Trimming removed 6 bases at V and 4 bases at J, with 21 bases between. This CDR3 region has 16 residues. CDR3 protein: CASRNFARGALTEAFF. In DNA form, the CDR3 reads TGTGCCAGTAGAAATTTCGCACGGGGGGCACTCACTGAAGCTTTCTTT.

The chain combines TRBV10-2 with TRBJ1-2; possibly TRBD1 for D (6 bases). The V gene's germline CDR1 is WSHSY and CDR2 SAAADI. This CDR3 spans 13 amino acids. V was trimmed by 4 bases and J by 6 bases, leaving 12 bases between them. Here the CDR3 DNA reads TGCGCCAGCAGTGGACAGGCTGACGATGGCTACACCTTC. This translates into CASSGQADDGYTF.

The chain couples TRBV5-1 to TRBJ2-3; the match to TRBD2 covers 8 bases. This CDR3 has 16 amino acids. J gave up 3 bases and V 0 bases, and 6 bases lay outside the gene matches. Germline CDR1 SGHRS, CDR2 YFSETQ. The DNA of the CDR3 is TGCGCCAGCAGCTTGGTCGGGGGGGGCGAGACAGATACGCAGTATTTT. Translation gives CASSLVGGGETDTQYF.

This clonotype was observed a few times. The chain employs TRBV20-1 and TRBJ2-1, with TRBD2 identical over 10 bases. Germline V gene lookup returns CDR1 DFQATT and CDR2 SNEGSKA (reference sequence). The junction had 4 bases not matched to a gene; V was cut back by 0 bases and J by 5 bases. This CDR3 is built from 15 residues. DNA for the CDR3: TGCAGTGCTAGAGATGGAGCGGGGGGGCACAATGAGCAGTTCTTC. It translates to CSARDGAGGHNEQFF.

In DNA, the CDR3 is TGTGCCAGCACCCCTGGACTAGCGGGGGGGGAGCAGTTCTTC. It specifies CASTPGLAGGEQFF. The chain combines TRBV12-3 or TRBV12-4 with TRBJ2-1; 15 bases fit TRBD2. The CDR3 covers 14 residues. Unmatched junction bases numbered 5, after V lost 7 bases and J lost 10 bases.

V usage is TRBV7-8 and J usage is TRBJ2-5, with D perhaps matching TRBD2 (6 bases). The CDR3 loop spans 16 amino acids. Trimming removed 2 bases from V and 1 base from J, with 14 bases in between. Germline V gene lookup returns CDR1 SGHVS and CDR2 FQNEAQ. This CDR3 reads CASSLFGGILQETQYF. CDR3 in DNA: TGTGCCAGCAGCTTATTTGGGGGGATCCTCCAAGAGACCCAGTACTTC.

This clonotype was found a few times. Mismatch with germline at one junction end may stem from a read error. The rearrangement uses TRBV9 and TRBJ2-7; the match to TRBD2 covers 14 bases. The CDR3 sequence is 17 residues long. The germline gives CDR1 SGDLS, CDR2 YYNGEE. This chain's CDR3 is CASSPFLGTSGRDEQYF. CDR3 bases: TGTGCCAGCAGCCCGTTTCTGGGGACTAGCGGGAGAGACGAACAGTACTTC.

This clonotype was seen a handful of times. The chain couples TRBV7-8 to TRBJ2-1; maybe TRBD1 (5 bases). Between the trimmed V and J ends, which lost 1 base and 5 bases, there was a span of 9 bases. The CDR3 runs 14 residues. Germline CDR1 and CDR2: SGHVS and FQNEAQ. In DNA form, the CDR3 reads TGTGCCAGCAGCTTAGTAGTAGGGGACAATGAGCAGTTCTTC. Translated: CASSLVVGDNEQFF.

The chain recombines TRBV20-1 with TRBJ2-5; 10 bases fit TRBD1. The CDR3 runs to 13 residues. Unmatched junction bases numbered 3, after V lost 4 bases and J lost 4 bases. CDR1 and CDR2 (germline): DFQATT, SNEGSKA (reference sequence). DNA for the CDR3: TGCAGTGCTATGACAGGGGGCGCAGAGACCCAGTACTTC. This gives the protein CSAMTGGAETQYF.

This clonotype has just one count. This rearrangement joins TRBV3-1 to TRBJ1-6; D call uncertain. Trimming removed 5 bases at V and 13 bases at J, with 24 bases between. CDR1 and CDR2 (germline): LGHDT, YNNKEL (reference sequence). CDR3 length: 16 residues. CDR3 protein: CASSFQGADHGVPLHF. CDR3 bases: TGTGCCAGCAGCTTTCAAGGAGCGGATCATGGGGTTCCCCTCCACTTT.

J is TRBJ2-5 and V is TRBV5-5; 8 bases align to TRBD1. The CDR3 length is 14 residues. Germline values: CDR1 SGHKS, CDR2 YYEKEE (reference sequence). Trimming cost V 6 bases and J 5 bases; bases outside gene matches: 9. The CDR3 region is CASTAGRGPETQYF. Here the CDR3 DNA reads TGTGCCAGCACCGCAGGCAGGGGGCCCGAGACCCAGTACTTC.

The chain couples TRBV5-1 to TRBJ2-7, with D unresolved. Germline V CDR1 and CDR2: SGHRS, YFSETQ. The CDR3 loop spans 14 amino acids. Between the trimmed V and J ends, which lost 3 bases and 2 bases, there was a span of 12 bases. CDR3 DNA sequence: TGCGCCAGCAGCTCGTCACAAGGGACCTACGAGCAGTACTTC. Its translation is CASSSSQGTYEQYF.

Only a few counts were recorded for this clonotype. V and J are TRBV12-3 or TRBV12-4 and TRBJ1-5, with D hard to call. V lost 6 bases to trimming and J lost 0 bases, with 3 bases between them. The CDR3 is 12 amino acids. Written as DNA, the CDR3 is TGTGCCAGCAGGGCTAGCAATCAGCCCCAGCATTTT. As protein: CASRASNQPQHF.

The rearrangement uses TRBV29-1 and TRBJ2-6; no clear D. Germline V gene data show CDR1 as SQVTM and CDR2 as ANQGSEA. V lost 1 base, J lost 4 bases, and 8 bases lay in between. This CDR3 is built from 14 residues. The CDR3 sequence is CSVEGWSGANVLTF. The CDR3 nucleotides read TGCAGCGTTGAAGGGTGGTCAGGGGCCAACGTCCTGACTTTC.

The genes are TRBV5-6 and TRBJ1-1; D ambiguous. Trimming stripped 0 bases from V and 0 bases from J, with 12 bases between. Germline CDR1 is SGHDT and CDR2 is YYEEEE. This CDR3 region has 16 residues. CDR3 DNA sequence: TGTGCCAGCAGCTTGGATGGTAAAGATCTGAACACTGAAGCTTTCTTT. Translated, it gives CASSLDGKDLNTEAFF.

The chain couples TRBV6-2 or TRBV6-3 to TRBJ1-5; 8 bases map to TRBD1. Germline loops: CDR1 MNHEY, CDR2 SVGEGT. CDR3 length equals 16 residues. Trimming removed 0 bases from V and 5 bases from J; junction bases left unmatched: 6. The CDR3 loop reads CASSYSEGQVDQPQHF. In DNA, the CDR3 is TGTGCCAGCAGTTACTCCGAGGGACAGGTTGATCAGCCCCAGCATTTT.

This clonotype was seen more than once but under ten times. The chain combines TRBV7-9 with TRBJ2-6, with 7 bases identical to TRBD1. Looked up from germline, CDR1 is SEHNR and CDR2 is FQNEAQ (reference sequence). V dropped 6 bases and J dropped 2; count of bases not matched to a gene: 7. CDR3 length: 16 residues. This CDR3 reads CASSFDRAPGANVLTF. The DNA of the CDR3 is TGTGCCAGCAGTTTCGACAGGGCCCCTGGGGCCAACGTCCTGACTTTC.

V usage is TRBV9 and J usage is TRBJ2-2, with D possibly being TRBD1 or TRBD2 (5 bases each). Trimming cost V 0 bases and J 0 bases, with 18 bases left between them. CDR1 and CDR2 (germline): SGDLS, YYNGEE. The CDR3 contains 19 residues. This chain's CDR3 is CASSVALRDARPNTGELFF. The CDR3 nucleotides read TGTGCCAGCAGCGTAGCCCTCCGGGACGCGCGGCCGAACACCGGGGAGCTGTTTTTT. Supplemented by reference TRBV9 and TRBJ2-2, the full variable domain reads DSGVTQTPKHLITATGQRVTLRCSPRSGDLSVYWYQQSLDQGLQFLIQYYNGEERAKGNILERFSAQQFPDLHSELNLSSLELGDSALYFCASSVALRDARPNTGELFFGEGSRLTVL.

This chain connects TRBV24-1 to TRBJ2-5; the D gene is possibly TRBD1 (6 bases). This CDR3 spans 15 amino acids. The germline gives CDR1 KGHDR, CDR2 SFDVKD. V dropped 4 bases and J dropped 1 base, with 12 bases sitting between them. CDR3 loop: CATSEAGQSQETQYF. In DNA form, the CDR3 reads TGTGCCACCAGTGAGGCCGGACAGAGCCAAGAGACCCAGTACTTC.

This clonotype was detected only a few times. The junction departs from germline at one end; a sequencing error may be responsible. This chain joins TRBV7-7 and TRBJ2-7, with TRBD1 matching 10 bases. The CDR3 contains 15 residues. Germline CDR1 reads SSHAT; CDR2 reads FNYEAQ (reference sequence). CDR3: CASSFGQGDSYEQYF. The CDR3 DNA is TGTGCTAGCAGCTTCGGACAGGGGGATTCCTACGAGCAGTACTTC.

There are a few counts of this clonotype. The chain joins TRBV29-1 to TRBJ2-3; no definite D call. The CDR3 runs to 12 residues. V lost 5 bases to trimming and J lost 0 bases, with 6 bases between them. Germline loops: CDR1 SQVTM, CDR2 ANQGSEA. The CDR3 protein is CSVSPSTDTQYF. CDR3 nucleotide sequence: TGCAGCGTTAGCCCTAGCACAGATACGCAGTATTTT.

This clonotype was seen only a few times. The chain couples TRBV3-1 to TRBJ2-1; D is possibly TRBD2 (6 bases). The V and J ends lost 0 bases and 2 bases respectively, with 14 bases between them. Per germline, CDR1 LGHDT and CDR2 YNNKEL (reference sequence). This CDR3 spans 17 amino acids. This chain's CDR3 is CASSQDKGSGTYNEQFF. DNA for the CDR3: TGTGCCAGCAGCCAAGATAAGGGTAGCGGAACCTACAATGAGCAGTTCTTC.

The CDR3 sequence is CASSKSSLNTEAFF. The CDR3 DNA sequence: TGTGCCAGTAGTAAGTCGTCCTTGAACACTGAAGCTTTCTTT. The genes are TRBV19 and TRBJ1-1; D call uncertain. This CDR3 is built from 14 residues. With 4 bases removed from V and 0 bases from J, the gap between germline ends came to 9 bases. Germline lookup yields CDR1 LNHDA and CDR2 SQIVND (reference sequence).